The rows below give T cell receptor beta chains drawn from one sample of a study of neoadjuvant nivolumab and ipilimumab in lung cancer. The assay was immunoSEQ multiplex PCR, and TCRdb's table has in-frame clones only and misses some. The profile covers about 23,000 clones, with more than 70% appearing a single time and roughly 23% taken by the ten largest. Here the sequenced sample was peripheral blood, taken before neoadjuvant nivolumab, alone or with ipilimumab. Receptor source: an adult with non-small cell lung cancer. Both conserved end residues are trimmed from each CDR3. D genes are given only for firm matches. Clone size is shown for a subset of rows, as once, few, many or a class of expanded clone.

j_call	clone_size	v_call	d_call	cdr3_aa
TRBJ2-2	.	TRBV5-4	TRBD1	ASSTLTGGVTGELF
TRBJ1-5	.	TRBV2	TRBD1	ASRGGTGGNQPQH
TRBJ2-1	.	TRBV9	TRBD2	ASSATSGRGEQF
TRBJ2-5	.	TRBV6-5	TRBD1	ASSYSRVTGAQY
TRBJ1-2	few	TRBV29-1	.	SVGARSSGYT
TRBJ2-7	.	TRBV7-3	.	ASSYQQGGEQY
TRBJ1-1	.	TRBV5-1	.	ASSLAAATEAF
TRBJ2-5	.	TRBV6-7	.	ASSFPHVSRETQY
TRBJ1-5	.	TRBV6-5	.	ATRGVLDQPQH
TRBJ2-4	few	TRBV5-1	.	ASSLDTNIQY
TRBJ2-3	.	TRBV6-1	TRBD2	ASSPGLAADTQY
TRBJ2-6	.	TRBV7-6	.	ASSEHRSGANVLT
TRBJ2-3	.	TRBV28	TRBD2	ASSFSGRASRADTQY
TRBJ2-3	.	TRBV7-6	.	ASSLVTQVEADTQY
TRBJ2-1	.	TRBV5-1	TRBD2	ASSYTTERDTYNEQF
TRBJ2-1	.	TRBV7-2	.	ASSPRVGSHNEQF
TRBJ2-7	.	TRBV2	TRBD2	ASRALAGGHEQY
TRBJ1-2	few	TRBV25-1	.	ASSEGSGYT
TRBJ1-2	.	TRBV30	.	AGPRQSSYGYT
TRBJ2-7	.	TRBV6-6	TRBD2	ASSSAGTSGYEQY
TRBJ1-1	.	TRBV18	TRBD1	ASSPFDRGAEAF
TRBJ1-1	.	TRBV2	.	ATLDSSNTEAF
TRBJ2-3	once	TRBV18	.	ASSSGSTDTQY
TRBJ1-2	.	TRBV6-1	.	ASSELWGDGYT
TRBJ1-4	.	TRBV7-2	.	ASSPRQNEKLF
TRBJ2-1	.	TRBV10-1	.	ASSESWVYNEQF
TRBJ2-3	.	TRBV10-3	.	AIRWADTDTQY
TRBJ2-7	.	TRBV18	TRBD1	ASSSEKTGFNEQY